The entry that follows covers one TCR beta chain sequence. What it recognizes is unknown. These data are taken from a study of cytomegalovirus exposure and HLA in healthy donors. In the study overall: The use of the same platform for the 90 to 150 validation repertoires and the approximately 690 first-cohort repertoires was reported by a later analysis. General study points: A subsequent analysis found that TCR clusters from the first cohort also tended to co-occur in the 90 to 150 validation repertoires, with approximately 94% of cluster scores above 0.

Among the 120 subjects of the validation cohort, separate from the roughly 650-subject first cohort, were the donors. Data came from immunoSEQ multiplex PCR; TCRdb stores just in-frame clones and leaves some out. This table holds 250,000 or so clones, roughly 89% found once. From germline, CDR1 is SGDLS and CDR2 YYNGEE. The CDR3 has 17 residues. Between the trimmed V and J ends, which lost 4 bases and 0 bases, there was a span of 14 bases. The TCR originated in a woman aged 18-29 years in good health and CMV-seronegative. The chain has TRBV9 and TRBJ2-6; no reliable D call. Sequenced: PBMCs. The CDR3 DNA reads TGTGCCAGCAGCTTAAGACTGGCTACCTCTGGGGCCAACGTCCTGACTTTC. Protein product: CASSLRLATSGANVLTF.